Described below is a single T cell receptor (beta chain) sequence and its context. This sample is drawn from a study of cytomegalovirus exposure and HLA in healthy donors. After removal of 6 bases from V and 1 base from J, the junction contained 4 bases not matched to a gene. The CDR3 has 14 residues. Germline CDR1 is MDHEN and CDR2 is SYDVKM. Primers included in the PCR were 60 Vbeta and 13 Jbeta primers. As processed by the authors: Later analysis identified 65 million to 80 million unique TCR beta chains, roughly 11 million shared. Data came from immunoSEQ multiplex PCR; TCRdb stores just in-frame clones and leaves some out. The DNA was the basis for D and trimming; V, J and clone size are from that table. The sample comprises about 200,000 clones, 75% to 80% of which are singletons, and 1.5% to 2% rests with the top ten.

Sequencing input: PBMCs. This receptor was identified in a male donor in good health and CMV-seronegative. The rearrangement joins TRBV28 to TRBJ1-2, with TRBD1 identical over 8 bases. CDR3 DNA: TGTGCCAGCAGGTTGGGACAGGTTAACTATGGCTACACCTTC. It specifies CASRLGQVNYGYTF.